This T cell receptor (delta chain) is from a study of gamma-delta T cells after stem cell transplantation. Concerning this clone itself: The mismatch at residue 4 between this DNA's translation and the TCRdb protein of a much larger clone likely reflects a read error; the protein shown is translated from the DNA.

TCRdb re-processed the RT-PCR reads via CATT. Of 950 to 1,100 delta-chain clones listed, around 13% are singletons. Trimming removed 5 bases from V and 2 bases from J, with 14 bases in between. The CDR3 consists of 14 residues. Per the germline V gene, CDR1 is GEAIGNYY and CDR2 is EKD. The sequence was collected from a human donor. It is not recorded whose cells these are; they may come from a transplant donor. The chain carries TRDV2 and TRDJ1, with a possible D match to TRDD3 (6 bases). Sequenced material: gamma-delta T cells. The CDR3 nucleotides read TGTGCCTGTGGCTCCCTGATACGAACCGATAAACTCATCTTT. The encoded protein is CACGSLIRTDKLIF.